This TCR beta chain was captured in a study of metastatic and nonmetastatic thyroid tumors. On the study more broadly: Patients with malignant and benign thyroid disease provided blood and tumor or nodule tissue, whose repertoires were compared.

Until they underwent thyroid surgery, no patient had received any treatment. The study, taken as a whole, reports: In blood and tumor, TCR beta diversity was reportedly significantly higher in malignant thyroid tumors than in benign nodules.

This clone was seen only a few times. Its antigen is unidentified. The authors' processing: Clinicopathological groups differed in CDR3, with these differences serving to build a distant-metastasis classifier for papillary thyroid cancer. Through MiXCR, TCRdb re-clonotyped the PCR reads. TCRdb, not the authors, supplied the V and J calls. This sample has approximately 90,000 clones; less than 10% occur once, and the top ten carry roughly 10%. The sample consisted of blood. The sequence was collected from a female donor with papillary thyroid cancer or a benign thyroid nodule (not recorded which). Some clones in this sample may be carry-over from other donors' samples.

CDR3 sequence (DNA): TGTGCCAGTAGTATTGGCCAGGGGGTTGCCTACGAGCAGTACTTC. Translated, it gives CASSIGQGVAYEQYF. The chain links TRBV19 to TRBJ2-7; 7 bases match TRBD1. Germline CDR1 is LNHDA and CDR2 is SQIVND (reference sequence). CDR3 length: 15 amino acids. Losses at the gene ends were 3 bases for V and 2 bases for J; bases not matched to a gene: 7. The full variable domain, rest sourced from reference TRBV19 and TRBJ2-7, is DGGITQSPKYLFRKEGQNVTLSCEQNLNHDAMYWYRQDPGQGLRLIYYSQIVNDFQKGDIAEGYSVSREKKESFPLTVTSAQKNPTAFYLCASSIGQGVAYEQYFGPGTRLTVT.